Listed below are T cell receptor beta chains from one sample, sequenced in a study of cytomegalovirus exposure and HLA in healthy donors. The repertoire was sequenced with immunoSEQ multiplex PCR; TCRdb's copy has only in-frame clones and lacks some. The sample has around 60,000 clones, 90% seen once; the top ten hold 0.85% to 1.2%. Sequencing was performed on PBMCs. The receptor source for this set is a man between 18 and 29 years old in good health and CMV-seronegative. Both conserved end residues are part of each CDR3. Each record gives: V gene, J gene, clone size, D gene, CDR3 DNA, CDR3 protein. A D gene is named only where the DNA matches it firmly. Size values are once, few and many counts, or a class for expanded clones, and some rows have none.

TRBV5-6,TRBJ2-1,NA,NA,TGTGCCAGCAGCCCTCCCACTAGCAGCTCCTACAATGAGCAGTTCTTC,CASSPPTSSSYNEQFF
TRBV4-2,TRBJ1-5,once,NA,TGTGCCAGCAGCGGGGGGAACCAGCCCCAGCATTTT,CASSGGNQPQHF
TRBV27,TRBJ2-1,NA,TRBD1,TGTGCCAGCAGTTTGGACAGGGACAATGAGCAGTTCTTC,CASSLDRDNEQFF
TRBV6-4,TRBJ2-3,NA,TRBD2,TGTGCCAGCAGGCCCCTTGCGGGGGGGACAGATACGCAGTATTTT,CASRPLAGGTDTQYF
TRBV2,TRBJ2-7,NA,TRBD2,TGTGCCAGCAGCGATCTAGCGGGAGGCCAAAAAGCTCTACACTTC,CASSDLAGGQKALHF
TRBV11-1,TRBJ2-7,NA,TRBD2,TGTGCCAGCAGCCGTCGGGAGGGCCGATCCTACGAGCAGTACTTC,CASSRREGRSYEQYF
TRBV27,TRBJ1-2,few,TRBD1,TGTGCCAGCAGCCTGGACAGGAGGTATGGCTACACCTTC,CASSLDRRYGYTF
TRBV5-1,TRBJ2-3,NA,TRBD2,TGCGCCAGCAGCATCATAGCGGGAGGAGTGGATACGCAGTATTTT,CASSIIAGGVDTQYF
TRBV10-3,TRBJ2-7,NA,TRBD1,TGTGCCGCCCGGGACAGGGTAGACGAGCAGTACTTC,CAARDRVDEQYF
TRBV28,TRBJ2-1,once,TRBD1,TGTGCCAGCAGCCGTCTACAGGGGTTAAGCGATGAGCAGTTCTTC,CASSRLQGLSDEQFF
TRBV19,TRBJ1-1,NA,NA,TGTGCCAGTAGTCCGGGGGGACCGCCTAACACTGAAGCTTTCTTT,CASSPGGPPNTEAFF
TRBV6-1,TRBJ1-1,NA,NA,TGTGCCAGCAGTTCCCACTTTATAGAGAACACTGAAGCTTTCTTT,CASSSHFIENTEAFF
TRBV5-6,TRBJ1-2,NA,NA,TGTGCCAGCAGCCTCATAGGGGGTTATGGCTACACCTTC,CASSLIGGYGYTF
TRBV19,TRBJ1-1,NA,NA,TGTGCCAGTAGTATAAACGGCCTAGAGGAGCTTTTCTTT,CASSINGLEELFF
TRBV5-4,TRBJ2-4,NA,NA,TGTGCCAGCAGCTTGGCCGGGGGAGCCAAAAACATTCAGTACTTC,CASSLAGGAKNIQYF
TRBV9,TRBJ2-1,NA,NA,TGTGCCAGCAGCGTAGAAGGGGGTGGGCAGTTCTTC,CASSVEGGGQFF
TRBV7-9,TRBJ2-7,medium-sized,NA,TGTGCCAGCAGTACCCCTTACGAGAATCCCTACGAGCAGTACTTC,CASSTPYENPYEQYF
TRBV7-6,TRBJ2-7,NA,TRBD1,TGTGCCAGCAGCCCGGGACAGGGGAACGAGCAGTACTTC,CASSPGQGNEQYF
TRBV11-2,TRBJ1-1,NA,NA,TGTGCCAGCACCGGAGACGGATTAAATGAAGCTTTCTTT,CASTGDGLNEAFF